This paragraph covers one TCR beta chain sequence. Antigen specificity is unknown. The entry originates in a study of T cell responses to AZD1222 COVID-19 vaccine. General study results and limits: CD4 TCRs linked to vaccination spanned spike, dominating at 160-218 and 743-854. Repertoires were sampled only after the peak T cell response. Regions left unmutated in variants are reportedly the target of nearly half of spike-specific TCRs. Donors skewed white British and female; clonal diversity was possibly underestimated.

Trimming removed 5 bases from V and 2 bases from J, with 13 bases in between. This CDR3 comprises 15 residues. Germline V gene sequence: CDR1 SGHVS, CDR2 FNYEAQ. Some clones are missing from TCRdb's copy, which holds only in-frame ones; the method was immunoSEQ multiplex PCR. The sample lists 90,000 to 110,000 clones, about 89% seen once, with roughly 4.4% in the top ten. This clonotype was obtained from an adult who received the AZD1222 COVID-19 vaccine. This rearrangement joins TRBV7-6 to TRBJ1-5, with D tentatively TRBD1 (5 bases). The starting material was peripheral blood, obtained 28 days after the second AZD1222 dose. The CDR3 DNA reads TGTGCCAGCAGCCCTGCAGGGACGGGCAATCAGCCCCAGCATTTT. Protein: CASSPAGTGNQPQHF.